These 21 T cell receptor beta chains came from one sample sequenced in a study of cytomegalovirus exposure and HLA in healthy donors. Primers: 60 Vbeta forward and 13 Jbeta reverse. Assay used: immunoSEQ multiplex PCR; TCRdb lists only in-frame clones, some missing. The table shows about 110,000 clones, with 69% occurring only once. The sequenced material came from PBMCs. The receptors come from a woman between 65 and 79 years old in good health and CMV-seropositive.

The V and J genes are TRBV5-4 and TRBJ2-5; D is uncertain. The CDR3 length is 12 residues. V shed 1 base and J shed 5 bases, with 6 bases lying between them. Per germline, CDR1 SGHNT and CDR2 YYREEE (reference sequence). The CDR3 here is CASSLSMETQYF. Here the CDR3 DNA reads TGTGCCAGCAGCTTGAGCATGGAGACCCAGTACTTC. Variable domain in full (rest from reference TRBV5-4 and TRBJ2-5): ETGVTQSPTHLIKTRGQQVTLRCSSQSGHNTVSWYQQALGQGPQFIFQYYREEENGRGNFPPRFSGLQFPNYSSELNVNALELDDSALYLCASSLSMETQYFGPGTRLLVL.

The J gene is TRBJ2-7, the V gene TRBV5-8, with 9 bases lining up with TRBD2. CDR1 and CDR2 from the germline V gene are SGHTS and YDEGEE. The CDR3 has 15 amino acids. V shed 2 bases, J shed 11 bases, and the junction held 14 bases outside the gene matches. This CDR3 is CASSLGGGGGEVEYF. In DNA, the CDR3 is TGTGCCAGCAGCTTAGGTGGCGGCGGGGGGGAGGTCGAGTACTTC.

The CDR3 coding sequence is TGCGCCAGCAGCCAAGGGCGCCTGGGACAGAACACTGAAGCTTTCTTT. This codes for CASSQGRLGQNTEAFF. J is TRBJ1-1 and V is TRBV4-1, with D maybe TRBD1 (6 bases). Germline CDR1 MGHRA, CDR2 YSYEKL. The CDR3 runs to 16 residues. The V gene lost 1 base and the J gene lost 1 base, with 13 bases spanning the gap.

The rearrangement uses TRBV5-6 and TRBJ2-7; TRBD1 matches at 12 bases. V shed 3 bases and J 4 bases; nucleotides not matched to a gene: 5. The CDR3 has 15 residues. The germline gives CDR1 SGHDT, CDR2 YYEEEE. CDR3 nucleotide sequence: TGTGCCAGCAGCTGGGGGACAGGGGGCTGGTACGAGCAGTACTTC. Its translation: CASSWGTGGWYEQYF.

The chain carries TRBV7-6 and TRBJ2-3; 7 nucleotides match TRBD2. CDR3 size: 16 residues. V trimming: 0 bases; J trimming: 2 bases; junction bases outside the gene matches: 5. CDR1 is SGHVS, CDR2 FNYEAQ, per germline. CDR3 amino acids: CASSLAEGLSTDTQYF. CDR3 sequence (DNA): TGTGCCAGCAGCTTAGCCGAGGGACTATCCACAGATACGCAGTATTTT.

This chain joins TRBV9 and TRBJ1-2, with TRBD1 identical over 10 bases. Germline V gene lookup returns CDR1 SGDLS and CDR2 YYNGEE. This CDR3 is 16 amino acids long. J lost 7 bases, V lost 0 bases, and 9 bases had no gene match. The chain's CDR3 is CASSVVPETGGFGYTF. The DNA of the CDR3 is TGTGCCAGCAGCGTAGTCCCCGAGACAGGGGGCTTTGGCTACACCTTC.

The gene calls are TRBV6-5 and TRBJ1-4; D remains unclear. This CDR3 contains 13 residues. Trimming took off 2 bases at V and 8 bases at J, with 9 bases between the two ends. Germline lookup yields CDR1 MNHEY and CDR2 SVGAGI. The CDR3 DNA reads as TGTGCCAGCAGTTACGAGGGTGGCGAAAAACTGTTTTTT. It encodes CASSYEGGEKLFF.

This chain connects TRBV5-1 to TRBJ2-5; D may be TRBD1 (5 bases). CDR3 length equals 14 residues. Germline V lookup: CDR1 SGHRS, CDR2 YFSETQ. Trimming shortened V by 0 bases and J by 2 bases, and 8 bases separated the two germline ends. In nucleotides, the CDR3 is TGCGCCAGCAGCTTGGTCCAGGGACAAGAGACCCAGTACTTC. Translation: CASSLVQGQETQYF.

V usage is TRBV7-9 and J usage is TRBJ1-4; 10 bases fit TRBD1. J was trimmed by 6 bases and V by 8 bases; bases with no gene match: 12. The CDR3 consists of 16 residues. Germline loops: CDR1 SEHNR, CDR2 FQNEAQ (reference sequence). In nucleotides, the CDR3 is TGTGCCAGCTTTTTATACATCGGACAGGGGGATGAAAAACTGTTTTTT. Amino acids: CASFLYIGQGDEKLFF.

The chain is built from TRBV29-1 and TRBJ2-3; 9 nucleotides match TRBD1. The junction had 6 bases not matched to a gene; V was cut back by 7 bases and J by 1 base. CDR3 size: 14 residues. Germline lookup yields CDR1 SQVTM and CDR2 ANQGSEA. As DNA, the CDR3 is TGCAGCGCTCCGACAGGGGGAGGCACAGATACGCAGTATTTT. Residues: CSAPTGGGTDTQYF.

The chain combines TRBV7-2 with TRBJ2-2; D is perhaps TRBD2 (5 bases). The CDR3 extends over 15 amino acids. Germline CDR1 is SGHTA and CDR2 is FQGNSA. The ends were cut back, 2 bases at V and 1 base at J, with 8 bases in the middle. The CDR3, as DNA: TGTGCCAGCAGCTTACGAGGGCAGAACACCGGGGAGCTGTTTTTT. It yields the protein CASSLRGQNTGELFF.

The V and J genes are TRBV19 and TRBJ1-2; D is perhaps TRBD1 (5 bases). V dropped 2 bases and J dropped 4 bases, with 11 bases sitting between them. CDR1 and CDR2 from the germline V gene are LNHDA and SQIVND (reference sequence). The CDR3 spans 14 residues. CDR3 amino acids: CASSIKGLGYGYTF. CDR3 in DNA: TGTGCCAGTAGTATAAAGGGGCTGGGCTATGGCTACACCTTC.

The rearrangement joins TRBV5-4 to TRBJ2-5, with 14 bases aligning to TRBD2. The CDR3 runs 15 residues. The germline CDR1 and CDR2 sequences are SGHNT and YYREEE (reference sequence). The junction had 3 bases not matched to a gene; V was cut back by 3 bases and J by 5 bases. The CDR3 reads CASSWGLAGEETQYF. The CDR3 nucleotides are TGTGCCAGCAGCTGGGGACTAGCGGGGGAGGAGACCCAGTACTTC.

The chain couples TRBV7-2 to TRBJ1-5; D not resolved. V was clipped by 4 bases and J by 6 bases, with 16 bases between them. This CDR3 has 15 residues. Germline V gene lookup returns CDR1 SGHTA and CDR2 FQGNSA. For the CDR3, the DNA is TGTGCCAGCAGCTCGGCGGGAGGGAATGGTCAGCCCCAGCATTTT. Protein product: CASSSAGGNGQPQHF.

Regarding this clone: Other DNA sequences in this sample translate to the same CDR3. V gene TRBV5-6 combines with J gene TRBJ2-7; 10 bases agree with TRBD2. V shed 0 bases and J 2 bases; nucleotides not matched to a gene: 2. Germline values: CDR1 SGHDT, CDR2 YYEEEE. The CDR3 covers 15 residues. The CDR3 sequence is CASSLGSGGAYEQYF. CDR3 DNA: TGTGCCAGCAGCTTGGGAAGCGGGGGGGCCTACGAGCAGTACTTC.

V is TRBV7-2 and J is TRBJ1-2; D ambiguous. Trimming took off 3 bases at V and 7 bases at J, with 15 bases between the two ends. The CDR3 sequence is 14 residues long. The germline V gene encodes CDR1 SGHTA and CDR2 FQGNSA. CDR3 in amino acids: CASSFSGVVSGYTF. CDR3 bases: TGTGCCAGCAGCTTCTCGGGTGTCGTAAGTGGCTACACCTTC.

The chain is built from TRBV25-1 and TRBJ2-2, with 8 nucleotides matching TRBD1. The CDR3 runs to 15 residues. In germline, CDR1 is MGHDK, CDR2 SYGVNS. The trim removed 4 bases at V and 4 bases at J, leaving 5 bases unmatched. The CDR3 region has the DNA TGTGCCAGCAGTGTGCAGGGGGCGAGCACCGGGGAGCTGTTTTTT. It translates to CASSVQGASTGELFF. The whole variable domain, remainder taken from reference TRBV25-1 and TRBJ2-2, is EADIYQTPRYLVIGTGKKITLECSQTMGHDKMYWYQQDPGMELHLIHYSYGVNSTEKGDLSSESTVSRIRTEHFPLTLESARPSHTSQYLCASSVQGASTGELFFGEGSRLTVL.

This chain uses TRBV29-1 with TRBJ2-1; the match to TRBD2 covers 9 bases. The CDR3 has 14 amino acids. V lost 5 bases to trimming and J lost 8 bases; unmatched junction nucleotides: 10. Germline V CDR1 and CDR2: SQVTM, ANQGSEA. CDR3 sequence: CSVRGGGRDDEQFF. As DNA, the CDR3 is TGCAGCGTTCGCGGGGGGGGTAGGGACGATGAGCAGTTCTTC.

The rearrangement uses TRBV19 and TRBJ2-7; 7 nucleotides line up with TRBD1. The CDR3 runs to 14 residues. The V segment lost 4 bases and the J segment 3 bases; nucleotides outside the gene matches: 6. Germline CDR1 reads LNHDA; CDR2 reads SQIVND (reference sequence). The CDR3 bases are TGTGCCAGTAGTAAGGGACAGCAAGTCTACGAGCAGTACTTC. Protein: CASSKGQQVYEQYF.

The chain employs TRBV5-1 and TRBJ2-7; 7 bases are a match to TRBD1. CDR3 length equals 15 residues. Unmatched junction bases numbered 5, after V lost 0 bases and J lost 2 bases. Germline lookup yields CDR1 SGHRS and CDR2 YFSETQ. The CDR3 DNA follows: TGCGCCAGCAGCTTGGCGGGACAGTCAACCTACGAGCAGTACTTC. This encodes CASSLAGQSTYEQYF. Supplemented by reference TRBV5-1 and TRBJ2-7, the full variable domain reads KAGVTQTPRYLIKTRGQQVTLSCSPISGHRSVSWYQQTPGQGLQFLFEYFSETQRNKGNFPGRFSGRQFSNSRSEMNVSTLELGDSALYLCASSLAGQSTYEQYFGPGTRLTVT.

The chain has TRBV10-3 and TRBJ2-3, with 9 nucleotides matching TRBD2. Germline CDR1 reads ENHRY; CDR2 reads SYGVKD. Trimming at V came to 6 bases and at J to 1 base, leaving 2 bases not matched to a gene. There are 14 residues in the CDR3. Here the CDR3 reads CAIRPSGGTDTQYF. In DNA form, the CDR3 reads TGTGCCATCAGACCTAGCGGGGGCACAGATACGCAGTATTTT.